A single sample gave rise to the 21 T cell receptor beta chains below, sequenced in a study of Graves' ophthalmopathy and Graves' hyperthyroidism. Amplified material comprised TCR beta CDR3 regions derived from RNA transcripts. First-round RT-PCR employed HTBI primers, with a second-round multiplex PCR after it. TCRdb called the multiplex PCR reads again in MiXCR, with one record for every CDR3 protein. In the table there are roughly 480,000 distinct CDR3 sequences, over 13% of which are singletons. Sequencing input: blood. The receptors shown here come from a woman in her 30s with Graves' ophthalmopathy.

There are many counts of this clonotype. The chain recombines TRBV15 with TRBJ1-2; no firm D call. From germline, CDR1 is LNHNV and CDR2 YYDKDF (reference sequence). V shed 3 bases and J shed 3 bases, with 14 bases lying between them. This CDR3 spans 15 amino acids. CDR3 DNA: TGTGCCACCAGCAGTGCTGGGGAGGAACACTATGGCTACACCTTC. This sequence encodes CATSSAGEEHYGYTF.

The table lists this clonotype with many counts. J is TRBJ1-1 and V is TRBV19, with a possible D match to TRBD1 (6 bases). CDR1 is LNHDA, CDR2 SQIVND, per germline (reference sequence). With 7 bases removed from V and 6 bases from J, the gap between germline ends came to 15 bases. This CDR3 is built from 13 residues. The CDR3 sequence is CASNPQGSAEAFF. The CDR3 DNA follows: TGTGCCAGTAATCCACAGGGAAGCGCTGAAGCTTTCTTT.

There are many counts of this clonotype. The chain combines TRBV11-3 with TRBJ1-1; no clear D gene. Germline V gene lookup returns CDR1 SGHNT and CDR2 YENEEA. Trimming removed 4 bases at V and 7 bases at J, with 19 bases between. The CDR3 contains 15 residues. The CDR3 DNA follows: TGTGCCAGCAGCTATCGCGAGCGGGGAGGCAGTGAAGCTTTCTTT. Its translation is CASSYRERGGSEAFF.

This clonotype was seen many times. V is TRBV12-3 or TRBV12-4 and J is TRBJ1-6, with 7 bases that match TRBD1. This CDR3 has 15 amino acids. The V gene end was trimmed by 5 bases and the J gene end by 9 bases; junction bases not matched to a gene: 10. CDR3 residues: CASSPTGQGRSPLHF. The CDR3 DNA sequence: TGTGCCAGCAGTCCGACAGGGCAAGGGCGTTCACCCCTCCACTTT.

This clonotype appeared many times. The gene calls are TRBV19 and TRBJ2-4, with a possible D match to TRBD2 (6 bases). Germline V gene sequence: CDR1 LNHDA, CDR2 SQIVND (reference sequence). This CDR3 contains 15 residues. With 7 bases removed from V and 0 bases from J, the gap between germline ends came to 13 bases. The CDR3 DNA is TGTGCCAGTACCGGCGGGGCGGTAGCCAAAAACATTCAGTACTTC. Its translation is CASTGGAVAKNIQYF.

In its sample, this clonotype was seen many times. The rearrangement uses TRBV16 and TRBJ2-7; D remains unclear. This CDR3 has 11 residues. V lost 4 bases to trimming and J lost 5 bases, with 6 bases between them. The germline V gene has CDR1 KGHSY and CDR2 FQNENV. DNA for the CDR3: TGTGCCAGCAGCCCCTCGCACGAGCAGTACTTC. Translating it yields CASSPSHEQYF.

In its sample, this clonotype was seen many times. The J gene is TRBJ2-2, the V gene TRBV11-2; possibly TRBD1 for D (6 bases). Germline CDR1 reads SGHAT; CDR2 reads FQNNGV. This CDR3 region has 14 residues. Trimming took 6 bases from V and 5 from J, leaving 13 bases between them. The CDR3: CASSSARGTGELFF. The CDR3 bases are TGTGCCAGCAGTTCTGCGAGGGGGACCGGGGAGCTGTTTTTT.

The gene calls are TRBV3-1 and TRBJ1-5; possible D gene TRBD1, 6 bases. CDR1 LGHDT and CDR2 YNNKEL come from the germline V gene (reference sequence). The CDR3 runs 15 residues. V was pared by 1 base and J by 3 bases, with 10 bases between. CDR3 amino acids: CASSQGQVDNQPQHF. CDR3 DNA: TGTGCCAGCAGCCAAGGACAGGTAGACAATCAGCCCCAGCATTTT. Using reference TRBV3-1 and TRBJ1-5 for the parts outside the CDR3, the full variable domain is DTAVSQTPKYLVTQMGNDKSIKCEQNLGHDTMYWYKQDSKKFLKIMFSYNNKELIINETVPNRFSPKSPDKAHLNLHINSLELGDSAVYFCASSQGQVDNQPQHFGDGTRLSIL.

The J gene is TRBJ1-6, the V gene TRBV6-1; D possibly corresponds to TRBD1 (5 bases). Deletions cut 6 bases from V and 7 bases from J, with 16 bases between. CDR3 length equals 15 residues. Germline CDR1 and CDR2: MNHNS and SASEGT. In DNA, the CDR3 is TGTGCCAGCAGCTCAGTTGGGGCTGGGAATTCACCCCTCCACTTT. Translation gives CASSSVGAGNSPLHF.

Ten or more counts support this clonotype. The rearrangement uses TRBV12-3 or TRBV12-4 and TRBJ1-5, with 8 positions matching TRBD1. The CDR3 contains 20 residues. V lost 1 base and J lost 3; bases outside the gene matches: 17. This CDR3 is CASSLVLGNVRTGTNQPQHF. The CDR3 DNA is TGTGCCAGCAGTTTAGTGTTGGGAAATGTAAGGACAGGGACCAATCAGCCCCAGCATTTT.

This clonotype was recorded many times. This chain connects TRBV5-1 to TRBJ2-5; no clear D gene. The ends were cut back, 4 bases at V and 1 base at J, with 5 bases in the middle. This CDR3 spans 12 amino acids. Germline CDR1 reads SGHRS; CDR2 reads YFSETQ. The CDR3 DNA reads TGCGCCAGCAGCGCCAGCCAAGAGACCCAGTACTTC. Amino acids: CASSASQETQYF.

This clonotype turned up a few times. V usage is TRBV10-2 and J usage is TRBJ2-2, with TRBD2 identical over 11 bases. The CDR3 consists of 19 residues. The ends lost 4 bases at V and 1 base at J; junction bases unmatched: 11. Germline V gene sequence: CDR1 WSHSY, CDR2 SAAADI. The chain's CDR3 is CASSGTILAGAVNTGELFF. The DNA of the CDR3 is TGCGCCAGCAGTGGAACCATACTAGCGGGGGCAGTGAACACCGGGGAGCTGTTTTTT.

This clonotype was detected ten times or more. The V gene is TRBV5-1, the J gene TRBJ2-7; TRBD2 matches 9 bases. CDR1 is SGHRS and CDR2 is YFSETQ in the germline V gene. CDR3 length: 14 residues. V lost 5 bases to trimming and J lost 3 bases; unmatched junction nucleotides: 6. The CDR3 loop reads CASRDSGSLYEQYF. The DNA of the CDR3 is TGCGCCAGCAGAGATAGCGGGAGTCTCTACGAGCAGTACTTC.

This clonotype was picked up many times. The CDR3 loop reads CASSYGGTGGVEQYF. Here the CDR3 DNA reads TGTGCCAGCAGTTACGGGGGCACAGGGGGCGTCGAGCAGTACTTC. The chain combines TRBV6-2 or TRBV6-3 with TRBJ2-7; TRBD1 agrees at 9 bases. V dropped 2 bases and J dropped 6; count of bases not matched to a gene: 8. CDR3 length: 15 amino acids. Germline V gene data show CDR1 as MNHEY and CDR2 as SVGEGT.

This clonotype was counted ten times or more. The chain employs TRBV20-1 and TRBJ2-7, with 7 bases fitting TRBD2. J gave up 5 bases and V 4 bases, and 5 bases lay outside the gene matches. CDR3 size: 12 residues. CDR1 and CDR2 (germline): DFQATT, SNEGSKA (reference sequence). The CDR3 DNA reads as TGCAGTGCTAATGCAGGGAGGGACGAGCAGTACTTC. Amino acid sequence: CSANAGRDEQYF.

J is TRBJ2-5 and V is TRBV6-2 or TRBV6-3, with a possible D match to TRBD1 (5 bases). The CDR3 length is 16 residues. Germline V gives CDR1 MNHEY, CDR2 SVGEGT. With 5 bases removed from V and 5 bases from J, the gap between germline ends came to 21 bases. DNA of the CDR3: TGTGCCAGCAGTCCTGGGGCAAGGAGTTATGGGGAGACCCAGTACTTC. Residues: CASSPGARSYGETQYF.

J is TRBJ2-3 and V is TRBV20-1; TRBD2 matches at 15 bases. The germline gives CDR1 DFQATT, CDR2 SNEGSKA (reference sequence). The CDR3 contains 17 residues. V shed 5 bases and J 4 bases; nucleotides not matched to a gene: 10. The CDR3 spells CSAVPGLAGGFSDTQYF. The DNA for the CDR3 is TGCAGTGCTGTACCGGGACTAGCGGGGGGTTTTTCAGATACGCAGTATTTT.

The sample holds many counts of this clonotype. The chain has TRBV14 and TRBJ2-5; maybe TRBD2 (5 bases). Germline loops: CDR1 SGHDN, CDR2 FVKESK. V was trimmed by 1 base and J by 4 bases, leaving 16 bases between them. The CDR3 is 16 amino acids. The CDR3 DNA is TGTGCCAGCAGCCAAGGTCGGGCCGGACTGACAGAGACCCAGTACTTC. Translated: CASSQGRAGLTETQYF. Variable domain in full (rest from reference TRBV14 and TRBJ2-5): EAGVTQFPSHSVIEKGQTVTLRCDPISGHDNLYWYRRVMGKEIKFLLHFVKESKQDESGMPNNRFLAERTGGTYSTLKVQPAELEDSGVYFCASSQGRAGLTETQYFGPGTRLLVL.

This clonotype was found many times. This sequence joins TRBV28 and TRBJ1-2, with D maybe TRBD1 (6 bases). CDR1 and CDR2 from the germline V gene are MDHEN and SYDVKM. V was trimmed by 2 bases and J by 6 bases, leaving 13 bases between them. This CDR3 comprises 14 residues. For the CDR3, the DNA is TGTGCCAGCAGTTTACCTCGGGACATAAATGGCTACACCTTC. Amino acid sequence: CASSLPRDINGYTF.

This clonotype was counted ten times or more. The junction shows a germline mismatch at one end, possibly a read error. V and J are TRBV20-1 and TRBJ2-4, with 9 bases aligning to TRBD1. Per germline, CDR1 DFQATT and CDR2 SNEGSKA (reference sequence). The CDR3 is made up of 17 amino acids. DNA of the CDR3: TGCAGTGCTAGAGTGCAACAGGGGGCGCCTCGGGGAAACATTAAGTACTTC. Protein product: CSARVQQGAPRGNIKYF.

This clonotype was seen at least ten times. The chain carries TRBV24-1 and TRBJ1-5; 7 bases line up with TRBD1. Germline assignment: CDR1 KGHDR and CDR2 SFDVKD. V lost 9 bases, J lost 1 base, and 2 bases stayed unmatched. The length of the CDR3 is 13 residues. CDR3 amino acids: CATATGSNQPQHF. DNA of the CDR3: TGTGCCACCGCGACAGGGAGCAATCAGCCCCAGCATTTT.